These T cell receptor beta chains were read from a single sample in a study of T cell changes during pregnancy in multiple sclerosis. Sequencing was performed with immunoSEQ multiplex PCR; in TCRdb, only in-frame clones are kept and a portion is missing. This repertoire shows about 73,000 clones, around 92% found once; its top ten account for 2.8%. The sequencing here drew on peripheral blood, taken in the third trimester of pregnancy. Source of these receptors: a female donor in good health, enrolled as a control in a pregnancy study. Both conserved end residues are part of each CDR3. The order of the fields is clone size, D gene, V gene, J gene, CDR3 protein, CDR3 DNA. D genes are given only for firm matches. Expanded clones are given a class, and other clones once, few, many or no size at all.

clone size: .
D gene: .
V gene: TRBV25-1
J gene: TRBJ1-6
CDR3 protein: CASSLPGQYNSPLHF
CDR3 DNA: TGTGCCAGCAGTTTGCCAGGCCAATATAATTCACCCCTCCACTTT

clone size: .
D gene: .
V gene: TRBV7-2
J gene: TRBJ1-2
CDR3 protein: CASSLALSNYGYTF
CDR3 DNA: TGTGCCAGCAGCTTAGCGCTCAGTAACTATGGCTACACCTTC

clone size: .
D gene: TRBD1
V gene: TRBV5-1
J gene: TRBJ2-2
CDR3 protein: CASSLSAGGYNTGELFF
CDR3 DNA: TGCGCCAGCAGCTTGTCTGCAGGGGGCTACAACACCGGGGAGCTGTTTTTT

clone size: .
D gene: TRBD2
V gene: TRBV16
J gene: TRBJ2-5
CDR3 protein: CATCPSGGLKTQYF
CDR3 DNA: TGTGCCACCTGTCCGAGCGGGGGGTTGAAGACCCAGTACTTC

clone size: .
D gene: TRBD2
V gene: TRBV27
J gene: TRBJ2-7
CDR3 protein: CASSSSGRESYEQYF
CDR3 DNA: TGTGCCAGCAGCTCTAGCGGGAGGGAGTCCTACGAGCAGTACTTC

clone size: .
D gene: TRBD1
V gene: TRBV5-6
J gene: TRBJ2-7
CDR3 protein: CASSLPNRGLSEQYF
CDR3 DNA: TGTGCCAGCAGCCTTCCTAACAGGGGGCTCAGCGAGCAGTACTTC

clone size: .
D gene: .
V gene: TRBV27
J gene: TRBJ1-4
CDR3 protein: CASSLWGAAPNEKLFF
CDR3 DNA: TGTGCCAGCAGTTTATGGGGCGCAGCCCCTAATGAAAAACTGTTTTTT

clone size: .
D gene: TRBD1
V gene: TRBV9
J gene: TRBJ2-7
CDR3 protein: CASSPRTGPEQYF
CDR3 DNA: TGTGCCAGCAGCCCGAGGACAGGGCCCGAGCAGTACTTC

clone size: .
D gene: TRBD2
V gene: TRBV6-6
J gene: TRBJ2-4
CDR3 protein: CASSGWASGGKNIQYF
CDR3 DNA: TGTGCCAGCAGTGGGTGGGCTAGCGGGGGGAAAAACATTCAGTACTTC

clone size: once
D gene: TRBD2
V gene: TRBV5-8
J gene: TRBJ2-1
CDR3 protein: CASSLAGVAGVNEQFF
CDR3 DNA: TGTGCCAGCAGCTTGGCCGGTGTAGCGGGGGTAAATGAGCAGTTCTTC

clone size: .
D gene: .
V gene: TRBV27
J gene: TRBJ2-5
CDR3 protein: CASSLTPYALTQYF
CDR3 DNA: TGTGCCAGCAGTTTAACGCCCTATGCGTTAACCCAGTACTTC

clone size: .
D gene: .
V gene: TRBV18
J gene: TRBJ2-7
CDR3 protein: CASSPDSHYEQYF
CDR3 DNA: TGTGCCAGCTCACCGGACAGCCACTACGAGCAGTACTTC

clone size: once
D gene: .
V gene: TRBV4-2
J gene: TRBJ2-1
CDR3 protein: CASSLNPAAYNEQFF
CDR3 DNA: TGTGCCAGCAGCCTCAACCCGGCGGCATACAATGAGCAGTTCTTC

clone size: .
D gene: TRBD1
V gene: TRBV7-9
J gene: TRBJ2-1
CDR3 protein: CASSRTGGNEQFF
CDR3 DNA: TGTGCCAGCAGCCGTACAGGGGGCAATGAGCAGTTCTTC

clone size: .
D gene: TRBD1
V gene: TRBV13
J gene: TRBJ2-7
CDR3 protein: CASSLGDRGNEQYF
CDR3 DNA: TGTGCCAGCAGCTTAGGGGACAGGGGGAACGAGCAGTACTTC

clone size: once
D gene: .
V gene: TRBV4-1
J gene: TRBJ1-6
CDR3 protein: CASSQGATKSSYNSPLHF
CDR3 DNA: TGCGCCAGCAGCCAAGGGGCAACGAAAAGCTCCTATAATTCACCCCTCCACTTT

clone size: .
D gene: TRBD2
V gene: TRBV27
J gene: TRBJ2-7
CDR3 protein: CASSSSGRIDEQYF
CDR3 DNA: TGTGCCAGCAGTTCTAGCGGGAGAATCGACGAGCAGTACTTC

clone size: .
D gene: TRBD1
V gene: TRBV2
J gene: TRBJ1-4
CDR3 protein: CASRQGEGIGSEKLFF
CDR3 DNA: TGTGCCAGCAGACAGGGGGAGGGTATAGGTTCTGAAAAACTGTTTTTT

clone size: .
D gene: .
V gene: TRBV27
J gene: TRBJ1-5
CDR3 protein: CASSLIGLYNQPQHF
CDR3 DNA: TGTGCCAGCAGCCTGATAGGACTGTACAATCAGCCCCAGCATTTT

clone size: .
D gene: TRBD2
V gene: TRBV6-5
J gene: TRBJ2-7
CDR3 protein: CASTPSGGAYEQYF
CDR3 DNA: TGTGCCAGCACCCCTAGCGGGGGGGCTTACGAGCAGTACTTC

clone size: .
D gene: .
V gene: TRBV28
J gene: TRBJ2-5
CDR3 protein: CASSRGAEATQYF
CDR3 DNA: TGTGCCAGCAGCCGGGGGGCGGAGGCGACCCAGTACTTC

clone size: .
D gene: .
V gene: TRBV28
J gene: TRBJ1-1
CDR3 protein: CASSLSTGTVGRAFF
CDR3 DNA: TGTGCCAGCAGTTTGTCCACAGGGACCGTGGGTAGGGCTTTCTTT

clone size: .
D gene: TRBD2
V gene: TRBV7-2
J gene: TRBJ2-1
CDR3 protein: CASSFGSGRGNEQFF
CDR3 DNA: TGTGCCAGCAGCTTCGGTAGCGGGAGGGGTAATGAGCAGTTCTTC

clone size: .
D gene: TRBD2
V gene: TRBV19
J gene: TRBJ2-7
CDR3 protein: CASSRKREGPYEQYF
CDR3 DNA: TGTGCCAGTAGCCGTAAGCGGGAGGGCCCCTACGAGCAGTACTTC

clone size: .
D gene: .
V gene: TRBV2
J gene: TRBJ1-1
CDR3 protein: CASSVQGNTEAFF
CDR3 DNA: TGTGCCAGCAGTGTTCAGGGGAACACTGAAGCTTTCTTT

clone size: once
D gene: .
V gene: TRBV5-6
J gene: TRBJ2-2
CDR3 protein: CASSFGAGPGELFF
CDR3 DNA: TGTGCCAGCAGCTTTGGTGCAGGGCCCGGGGAGCTGTTTTTT

clone size: .
D gene: TRBD1
V gene: TRBV30
J gene: TRBJ2-7
CDR3 protein: CALLGTGTHEQYF
CDR3 DNA: TGTGCCCTGTTGGGGACAGGGACCCACGAGCAGTACTTC

clone size: once
D gene: TRBD2
V gene: TRBV6-5
J gene: TRBJ2-1
CDR3 protein: CASSYSRTSIDEQFF
CDR3 DNA: TGTGCCAGCAGCTATTCCCGGACTAGTATCGATGAGCAGTTCTTC

clone size: .
D gene: TRBD1
V gene: TRBV6-1
J gene: TRBJ2-1
CDR3 protein: CASSEALSVWAGGSNEQFF
CDR3 DNA: TGTGCCAGCAGTGAAGCGCTCTCCGTTTGGGCAGGGGGCTCGAATGAGCAGTTCTTC

clone size: .
D gene: .
V gene: TRBV13
J gene: TRBJ2-3
CDR3 protein: CASSETKGPDTQYF
CDR3 DNA: TGTGCCAGCAGCGAAACCAAGGGGCCAGATACGCAGTATTTT

clone size: .
D gene: .
V gene: TRBV7-9
J gene: TRBJ2-1
CDR3 protein: CASSYLEYNEQFF
CDR3 DNA: TGTGCCAGCAGTTACCTAGAATACAATGAGCAGTTCTTC

clone size: .
D gene: .
V gene: TRBV30
J gene: TRBJ1-2
CDR3 protein: CASLQGYYGYTF
CDR3 DNA: TGTGCTTCGTTACAGGGTTACTATGGCTACACCTTC

clone size: .
D gene: .
V gene: TRBV29-1
J gene: TRBJ1-4
CDR3 protein: CSARLADFKLFF
CDR3 DNA: TGCAGCGCGCGTTTGGCTGACTTTAAACTGTTTTTT

clone size: once
D gene: .
V gene: TRBV7-9
J gene: TRBJ1-1
CDR3 protein: CASVAGIQAFF
CDR3 DNA: TGTGCCAGCGTTGCGGGGATCCAAGCTTTCTTT

clone size: .
D gene: .
V gene: TRBV6-1
J gene: TRBJ1-1
CDR3 protein: CATKLGAEGTEAFF
CDR3 DNA: TGTGCCACCAAGTTGGGGGCCGAGGGCACTGAAGCTTTCTTT

clone size: .
D gene: TRBD2
V gene: TRBV4-2
J gene: TRBJ2-7
CDR3 protein: CASSQDTAGGNYEQYF
CDR3 DNA: TGTGCCAGCAGCCAAGATACAGCGGGGGGCAACTACGAGCAGTACTTC